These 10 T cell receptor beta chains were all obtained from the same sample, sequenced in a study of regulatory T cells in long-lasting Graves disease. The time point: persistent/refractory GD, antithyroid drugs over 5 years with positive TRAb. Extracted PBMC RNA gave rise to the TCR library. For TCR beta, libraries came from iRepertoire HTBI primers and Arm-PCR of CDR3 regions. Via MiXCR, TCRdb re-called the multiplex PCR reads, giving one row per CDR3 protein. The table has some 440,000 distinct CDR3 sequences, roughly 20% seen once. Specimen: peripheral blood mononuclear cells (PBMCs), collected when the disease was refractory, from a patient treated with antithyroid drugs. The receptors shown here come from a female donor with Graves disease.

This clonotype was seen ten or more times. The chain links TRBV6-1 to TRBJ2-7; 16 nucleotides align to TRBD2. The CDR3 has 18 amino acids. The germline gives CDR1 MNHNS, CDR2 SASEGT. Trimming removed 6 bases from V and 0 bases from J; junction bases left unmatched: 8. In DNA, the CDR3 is TGTGCCAGCAGGCCGGGACTAGCGGGAGGGCATACCTCCTACGAGCAGTACTTC. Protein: CASRPGLAGGHTSYEQYF.

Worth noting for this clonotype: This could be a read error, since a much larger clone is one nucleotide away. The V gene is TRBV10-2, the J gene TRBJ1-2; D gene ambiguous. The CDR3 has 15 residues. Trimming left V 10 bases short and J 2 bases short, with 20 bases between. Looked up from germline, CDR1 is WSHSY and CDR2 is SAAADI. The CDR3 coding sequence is TGCGCCAATTGTCCTCGTAACAGACGAAACTATGGCTACACCTTC. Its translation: CANCPRNRRNYGYTF.

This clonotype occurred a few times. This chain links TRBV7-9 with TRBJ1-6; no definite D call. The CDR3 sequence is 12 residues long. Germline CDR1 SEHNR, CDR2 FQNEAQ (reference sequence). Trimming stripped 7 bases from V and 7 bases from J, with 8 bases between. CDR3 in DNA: TGTGCCAGCACCCCGCCCAATTCACCCCTCCACTTT. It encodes CASTPPNSPLHF. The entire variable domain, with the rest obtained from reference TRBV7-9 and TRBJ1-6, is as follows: DTGVSQNPRHKITKRGQNVTFRCDPISEHNRLYWYRQTLGQGPEFLTYFQNEAQLEKSRLLSDRFSAERPKGSFSTLEIQRTEQGDSAMYLCASTPPNSPLHFGNGTRLTVT.

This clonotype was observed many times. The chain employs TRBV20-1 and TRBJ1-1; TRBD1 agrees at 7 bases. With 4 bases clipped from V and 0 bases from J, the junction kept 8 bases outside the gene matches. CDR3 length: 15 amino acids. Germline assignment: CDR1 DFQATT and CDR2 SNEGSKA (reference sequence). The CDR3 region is CSATDRVFMNTEAFF. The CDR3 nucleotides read TGCAGTGCTACAGACAGGGTGTTCATGAACACTGAAGCTTTCTTT.

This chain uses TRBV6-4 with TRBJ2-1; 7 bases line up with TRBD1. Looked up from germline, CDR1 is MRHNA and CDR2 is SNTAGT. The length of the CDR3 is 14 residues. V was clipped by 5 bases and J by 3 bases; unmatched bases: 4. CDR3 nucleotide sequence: TGTGCCAGCAGTCTACAGGGGTACTACAATGAGCAGTTCTTC. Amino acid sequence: CASSLQGYYNEQFF.

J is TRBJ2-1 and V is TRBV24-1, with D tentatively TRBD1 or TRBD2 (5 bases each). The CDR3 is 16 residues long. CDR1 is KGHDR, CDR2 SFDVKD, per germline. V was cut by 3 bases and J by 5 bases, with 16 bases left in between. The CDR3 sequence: CATSDRDVRYNNEQFF. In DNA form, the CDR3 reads TGTGCCACCAGTGATCGGGACGTGCGGTATAACAATGAGCAGTTCTTC.

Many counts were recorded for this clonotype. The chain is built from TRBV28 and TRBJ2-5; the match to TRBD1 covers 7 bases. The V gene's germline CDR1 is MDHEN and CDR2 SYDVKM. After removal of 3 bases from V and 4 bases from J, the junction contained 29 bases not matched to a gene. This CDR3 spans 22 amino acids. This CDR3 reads CASSFPEIDYDRVGRTGETQYF. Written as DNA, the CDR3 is TGTGCCAGCAGTTTCCCCGAGATCGACTATGACAGGGTTGGAAGGACGGGAGAGACCCAGTACTTC. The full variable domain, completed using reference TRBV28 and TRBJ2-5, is DVKVTQSSRYLVKRTGEKVFLECVQDMDHENMFWYRQDPGLGLRLIYFSYDVKMKEKGDIPEGYSVSREKKERFSLILESASTNQTSMYLCASSFPEIDYDRVGRTGETQYFGPGTRLLVL.

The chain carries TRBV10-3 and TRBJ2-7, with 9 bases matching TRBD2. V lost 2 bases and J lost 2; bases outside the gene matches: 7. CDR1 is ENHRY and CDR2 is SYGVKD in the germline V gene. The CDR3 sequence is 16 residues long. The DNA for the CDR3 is TGTGCCATCAGTGAGACTAGCGGGCCCTCACCCTACGAGCAGTACTTC. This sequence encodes CAISETSGPSPYEQYF.

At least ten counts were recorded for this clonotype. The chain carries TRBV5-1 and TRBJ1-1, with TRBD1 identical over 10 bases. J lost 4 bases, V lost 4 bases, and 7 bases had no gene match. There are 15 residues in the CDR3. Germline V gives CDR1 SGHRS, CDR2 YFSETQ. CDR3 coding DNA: TGCGCCAGCAGCGCAGGGACAGGGGTTACCACTGAAGCTTTCTTT. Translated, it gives CASSAGTGVTTEAFF.

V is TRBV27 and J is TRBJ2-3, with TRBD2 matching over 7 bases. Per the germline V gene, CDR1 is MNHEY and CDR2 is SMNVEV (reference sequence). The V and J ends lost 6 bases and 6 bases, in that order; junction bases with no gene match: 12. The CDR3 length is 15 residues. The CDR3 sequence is CASRIGLVQSDTQYF. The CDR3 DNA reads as TGTGCCAGCAGAATCGGACTAGTTCAATCGGATACGCAGTATTTT.